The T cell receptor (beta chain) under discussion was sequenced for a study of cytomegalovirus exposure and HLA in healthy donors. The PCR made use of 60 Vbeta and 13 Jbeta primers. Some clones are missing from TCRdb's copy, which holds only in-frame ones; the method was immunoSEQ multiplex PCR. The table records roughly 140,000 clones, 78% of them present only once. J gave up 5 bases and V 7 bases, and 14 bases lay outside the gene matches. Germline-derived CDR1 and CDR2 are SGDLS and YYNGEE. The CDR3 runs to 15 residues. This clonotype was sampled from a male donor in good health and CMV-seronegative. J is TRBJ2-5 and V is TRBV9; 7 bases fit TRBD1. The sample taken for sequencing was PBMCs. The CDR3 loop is CASASWDSNRETQYF. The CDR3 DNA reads TGTGCCAGCGCGTCCTGGGACAGCAACCGGGAGACCCAGTACTTC.